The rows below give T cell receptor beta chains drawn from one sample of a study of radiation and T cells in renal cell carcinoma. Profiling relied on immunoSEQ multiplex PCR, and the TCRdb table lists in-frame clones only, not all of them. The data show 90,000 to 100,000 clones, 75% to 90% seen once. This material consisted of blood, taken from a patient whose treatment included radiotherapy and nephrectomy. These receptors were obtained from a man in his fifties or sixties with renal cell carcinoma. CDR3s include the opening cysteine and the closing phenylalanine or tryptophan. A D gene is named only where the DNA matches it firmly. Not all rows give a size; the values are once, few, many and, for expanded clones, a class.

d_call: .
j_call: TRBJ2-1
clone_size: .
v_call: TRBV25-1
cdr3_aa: CASSDPGGPLYNEQFF
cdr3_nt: TGTGCCAGCAGTGACCCTGGAGGGCCACTCTACAATGAGCAGTTCTTC

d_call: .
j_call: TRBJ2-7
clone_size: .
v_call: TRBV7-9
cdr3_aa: CASSLAQTGSSSYEQYF
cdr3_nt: TGTGCCAGCAGCTTAGCCCAGACAGGCTCGAGCTCCTACGAGCAGTACTTC

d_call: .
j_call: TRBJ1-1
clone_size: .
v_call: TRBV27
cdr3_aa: CASSVGLMNTEAFF
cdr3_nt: TGTGCCAGCAGCGTTGGGCTCATGAACACTGAAGCTTTCTTT

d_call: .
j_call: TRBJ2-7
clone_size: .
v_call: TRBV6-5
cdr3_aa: CASSDAWGYEQYF
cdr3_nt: TGTGCCAGCAGCGACGCTTGGGGGTACGAGCAGTACTTC

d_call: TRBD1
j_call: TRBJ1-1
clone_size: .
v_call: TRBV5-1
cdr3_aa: CASSFRGRDRGNTEAFF
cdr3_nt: TGCGCCAGCAGCTTTCGTGGACGTGACAGGGGGAACACTGAAGCTTTCTTT

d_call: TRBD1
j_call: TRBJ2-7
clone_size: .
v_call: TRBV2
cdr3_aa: CASNLQGVYEQYF
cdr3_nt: TGTGCCAGCAACCTACAGGGGGTCTACGAGCAGTACTTC

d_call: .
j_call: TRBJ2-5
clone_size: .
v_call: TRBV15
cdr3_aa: CATSRTGGGPPLAQYF
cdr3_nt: TGTGCCACCAGCCGAACCGGCGGAGGGCCGCCTTTAGCCCAGTACTTC

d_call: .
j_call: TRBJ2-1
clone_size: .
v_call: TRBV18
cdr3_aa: CASVAAGEQFF
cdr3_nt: TGTGCCAGCGTAGCGGCGGGGGAGCAGTTCTTC

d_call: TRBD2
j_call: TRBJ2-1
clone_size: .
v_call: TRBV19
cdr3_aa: CASSILGGGAGEQFF
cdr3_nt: TGTGCCAGTAGTATTCTCGGCGGGGGGGCCGGTGAGCAGTTCTTC

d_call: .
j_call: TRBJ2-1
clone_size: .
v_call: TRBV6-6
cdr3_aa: CASRRPPGNEQFF
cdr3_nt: TGTGCCAGCAGGCGGCCTCCCGGGAATGAGCAGTTCTTC

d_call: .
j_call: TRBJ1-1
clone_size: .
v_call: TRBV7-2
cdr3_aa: CASSKDRNTEAFF
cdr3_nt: TGTGCCAGCAGCAAGGACAGAAACACTGAAGCTTTCTTT

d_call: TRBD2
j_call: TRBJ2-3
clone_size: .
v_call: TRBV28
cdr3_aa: CASSSDDRALAGGPVVSDTQYF
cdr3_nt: TGTGCCAGCAGTTCCGACGACAGGGCCCTAGCGGGAGGGCCGGTTGTTTCAGATACGCAGTATTTT

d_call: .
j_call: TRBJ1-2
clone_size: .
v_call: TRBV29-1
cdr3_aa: CSATVRGYGYTF
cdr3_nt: TGCAGCGCCACCGTTAGGGGCTATGGCTACACCTTC

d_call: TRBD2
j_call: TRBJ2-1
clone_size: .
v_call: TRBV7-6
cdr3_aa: CASSQRTSLSEQFF
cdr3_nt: TGTGCCAGCAGCCAAAGGACTAGCTTGAGTGAGCAGTTCTTC

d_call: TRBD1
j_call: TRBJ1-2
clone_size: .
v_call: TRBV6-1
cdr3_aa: CASSELMTGSYYGYTF
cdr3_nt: TGTGCCAGCAGTGAATTGATGACAGGGTCGTACTATGGCTACACCTTC

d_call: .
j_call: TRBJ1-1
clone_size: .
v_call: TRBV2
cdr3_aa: CASSPSGGGNTEAFF
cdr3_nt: TGTGCCAGCAGTCCCAGTGGGGGAGGGAACACTGAAGCTTTCTTT

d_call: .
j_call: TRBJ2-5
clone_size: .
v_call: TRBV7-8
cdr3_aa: CASSLVGLQETQYF
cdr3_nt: TGTGCCAGCAGCTTAGTGGGTCTACAAGAGACCCAGTACTTC

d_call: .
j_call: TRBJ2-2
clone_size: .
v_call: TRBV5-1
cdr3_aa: CASSLDGGNTGELFF
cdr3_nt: TGCGCCAGCAGCTTGGACGGGGGGAACACCGGGGAGCTGTTTTTT

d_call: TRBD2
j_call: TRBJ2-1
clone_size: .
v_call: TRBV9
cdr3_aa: CASNTGTSGSGYNEQFF
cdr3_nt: TGTGCCAGCAATACCGGGACTAGCGGGAGTGGATACAATGAGCAGTTCTTC

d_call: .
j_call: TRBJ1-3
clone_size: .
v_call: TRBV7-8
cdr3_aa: CASSLNSANSGNTIYF
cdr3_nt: TGTGCCAGCAGCTTAAACAGCGCCAACTCTGGAAACACCATATATTTT

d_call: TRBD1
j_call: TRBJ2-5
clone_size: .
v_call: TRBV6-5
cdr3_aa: CASSRTGGVETQYF
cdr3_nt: TGTGCCAGCAGCAGGACAGGGGGCGTGGAGACCCAGTACTTC

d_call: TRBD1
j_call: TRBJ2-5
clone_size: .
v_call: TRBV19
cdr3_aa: CASSTGQGEGTQYF
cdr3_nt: TGTGCCAGTAGTACCGGACAGGGCGAGGGGACCCAGTACTTC

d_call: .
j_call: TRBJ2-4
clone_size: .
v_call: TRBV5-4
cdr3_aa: CASSLAGRRDIQYF
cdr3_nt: TGTGCCAGCAGCTTGGCGGGTAGGCGGGACATTCAGTACTTC

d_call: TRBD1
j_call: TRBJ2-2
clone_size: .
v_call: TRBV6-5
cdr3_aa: CASRPTGVGELFF
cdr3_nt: TGTGCCAGCAGGCCGACAGGGGTCGGGGAGCTGTTTTTT

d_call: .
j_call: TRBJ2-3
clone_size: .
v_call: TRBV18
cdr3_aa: CASSPGGDTQYF
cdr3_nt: TGTGCCAGCTCACCCGGGGGAGATACGCAGTATTTT

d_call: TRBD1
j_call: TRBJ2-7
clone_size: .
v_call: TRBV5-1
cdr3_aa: CASSPTGVEQYF
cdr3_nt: TGCGCCAGCAGCCCGACAGGGGTCGAGCAGTACTTC

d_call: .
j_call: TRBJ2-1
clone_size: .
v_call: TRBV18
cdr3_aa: CASSPLYGSYNEQFF
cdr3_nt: TGTGCCAGCTCACCACTGTATGGGTCCTACAATGAGCAGTTCTTC

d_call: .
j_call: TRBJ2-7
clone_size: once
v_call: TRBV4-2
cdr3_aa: CASSQLDRYEQYF
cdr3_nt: TGTGCCAGCAGCCAACTTGACCGTTACGAGCAGTACTTC

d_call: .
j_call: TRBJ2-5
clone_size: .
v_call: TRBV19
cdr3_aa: CASSSTFLGETQYF
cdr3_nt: TGTGCCAGTAGCTCGACATTCCTAGGGGAGACCCAGTACTTC

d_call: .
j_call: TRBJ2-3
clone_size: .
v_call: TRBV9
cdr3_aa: CASSGLTDTQYF
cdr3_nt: TGTGCCAGCAGCGGCCTAACGGATACGCAGTATTTT

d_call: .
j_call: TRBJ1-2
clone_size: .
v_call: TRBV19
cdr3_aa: CASSTPDRRASYGYTF
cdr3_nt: TGTGCCAGTAGTACCCCCGACAGGAGAGCATCCTATGGCTACACCTTC

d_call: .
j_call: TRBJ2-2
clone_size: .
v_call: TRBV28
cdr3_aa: CASSLPTGPGELFF
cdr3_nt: TGTGCCAGCAGTTTACCTACAGGGCCCGGGGAGCTGTTTTTT

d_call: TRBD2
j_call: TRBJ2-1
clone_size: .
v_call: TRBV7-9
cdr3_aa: CASIVDGRANEQFF
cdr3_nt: TGTGCCAGCATAGTCGACGGGAGGGCCAATGAGCAGTTCTTC

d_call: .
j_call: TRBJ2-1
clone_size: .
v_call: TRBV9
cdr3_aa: CASSPRVAARYNEQFF
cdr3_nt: TGTGCCAGCAGCCCCCGGGTGGCGGCCCGATACAATGAGCAGTTCTTC

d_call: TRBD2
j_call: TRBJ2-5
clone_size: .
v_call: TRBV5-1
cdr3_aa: CASSLVLAVKETQYF
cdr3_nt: TGCGCCAGCAGCTTGGTGCTAGCGGTTAAAGAGACCCAGTACTTC

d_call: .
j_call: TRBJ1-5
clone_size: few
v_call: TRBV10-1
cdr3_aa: CASSEAGSNQPQHF
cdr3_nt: TGCGCCAGCAGTGAGGCGGGTAGCAATCAGCCCCAGCATTTT

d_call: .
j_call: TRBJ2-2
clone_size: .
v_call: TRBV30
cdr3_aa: CAWSVGGLGSYTGELFF
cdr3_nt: TGTGCCTGGAGTGTGGGGGGTTTGGGTTCTTACACCGGGGAGCTGTTTTTT

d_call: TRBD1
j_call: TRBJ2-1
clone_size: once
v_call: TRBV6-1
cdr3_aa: CASSDLTGGSYNEQFF
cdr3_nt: TGTGCCAGCAGTGATCTAACAGGGGGCTCCTACAATGAGCAGTTCTTC

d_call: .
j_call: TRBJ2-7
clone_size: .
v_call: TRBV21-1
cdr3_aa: CASSKVGRGFHYEQYF
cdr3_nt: TGTGCCAGCAGCAAAGTAGGCAGGGGGTTCCACTACGAGCAGTACTTC

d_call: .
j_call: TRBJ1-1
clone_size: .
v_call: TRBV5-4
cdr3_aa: CASSLGAGSRTEAFF
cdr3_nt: TGTGCCAGCAGCTTGGGGGCAGGAAGTCGTACTGAAGCTTTCTTT

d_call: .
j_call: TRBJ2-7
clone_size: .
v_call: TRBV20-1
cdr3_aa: CSARDGYAQYF
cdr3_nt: TGCAGTGCTAGAGACGGGTACGCGCAGTACTTC

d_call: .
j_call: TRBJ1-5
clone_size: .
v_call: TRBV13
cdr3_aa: CASSFRGYSNQPQHF
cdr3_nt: TGTGCCAGCAGCTTTAGAGGTTATAGCAATCAGCCCCAGCATTTT

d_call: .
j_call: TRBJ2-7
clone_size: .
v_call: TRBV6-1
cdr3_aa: CASSDRRQGSYEQYF
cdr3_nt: TGTGCCAGCAGTGACAGGCGGCAGGGCTCCTACGAGCAGTACTTC

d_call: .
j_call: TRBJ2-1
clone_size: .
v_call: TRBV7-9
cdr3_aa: CASRRDTNEQFF
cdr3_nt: TGTGCCAGCAGAAGGGACACTAATGAGCAGTTCTTC

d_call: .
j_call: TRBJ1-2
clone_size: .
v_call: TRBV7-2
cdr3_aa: CASSLTHSEGYTF
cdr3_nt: TGTGCCAGCAGCCTGACCCACAGTGAGGGCTACACCTTC

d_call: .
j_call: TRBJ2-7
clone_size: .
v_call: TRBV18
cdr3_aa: CASSPIQGRYEQYF
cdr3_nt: TGTGCCAGCTCACCAATCCAGGGACGCTACGAGCAGTACTTC

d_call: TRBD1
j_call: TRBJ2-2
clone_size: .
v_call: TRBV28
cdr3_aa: CASAGVFMTGTGDTGELFF
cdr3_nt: TGTGCCAGCGCTGGGGTGTTTATGACCGGGACAGGGGACACCGGGGAGCTGTTTTTT

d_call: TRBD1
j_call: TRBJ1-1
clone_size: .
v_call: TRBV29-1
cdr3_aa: CSGRTGENTEAFF
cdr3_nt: TGCAGCGGGAGAACAGGGGAGAACACTGAAGCTTTCTTT